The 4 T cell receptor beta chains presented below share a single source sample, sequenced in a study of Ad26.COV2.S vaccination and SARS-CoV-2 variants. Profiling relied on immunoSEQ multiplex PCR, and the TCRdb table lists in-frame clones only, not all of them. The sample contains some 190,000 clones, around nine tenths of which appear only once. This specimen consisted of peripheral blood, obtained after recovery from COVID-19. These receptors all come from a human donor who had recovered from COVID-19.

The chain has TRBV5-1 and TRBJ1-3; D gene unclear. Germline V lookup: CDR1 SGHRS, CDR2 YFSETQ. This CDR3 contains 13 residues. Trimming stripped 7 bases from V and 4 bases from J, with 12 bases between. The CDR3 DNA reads TGCGCCAGCTCCGAGTTGAGAGGAAACACCATATATTTT. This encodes CASSELRGNTIYF.

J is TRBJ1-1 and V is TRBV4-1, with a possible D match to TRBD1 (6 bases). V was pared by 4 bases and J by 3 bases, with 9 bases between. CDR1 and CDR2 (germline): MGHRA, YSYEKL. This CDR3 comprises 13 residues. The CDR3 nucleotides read TGCGCCAGCAGCCTAACAGGGTACACTGAAGCTTTCTTT. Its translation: CASSLTGYTEAFF.

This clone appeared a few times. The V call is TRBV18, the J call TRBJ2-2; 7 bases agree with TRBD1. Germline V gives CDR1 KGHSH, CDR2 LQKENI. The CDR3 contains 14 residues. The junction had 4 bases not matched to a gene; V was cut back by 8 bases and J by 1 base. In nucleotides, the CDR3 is TGTGCCAGCCCCCGGGACAGGAACACCGGGGAGCTGTTTTTT. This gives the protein CASPRDRNTGELFF.

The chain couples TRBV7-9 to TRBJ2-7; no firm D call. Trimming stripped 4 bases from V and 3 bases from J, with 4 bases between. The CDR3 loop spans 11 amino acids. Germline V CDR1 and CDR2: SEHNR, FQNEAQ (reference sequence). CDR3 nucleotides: TGTGCCAGCAGCTCCATCTACGAGCAGTACTTC. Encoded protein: CASSSIYEQYF.